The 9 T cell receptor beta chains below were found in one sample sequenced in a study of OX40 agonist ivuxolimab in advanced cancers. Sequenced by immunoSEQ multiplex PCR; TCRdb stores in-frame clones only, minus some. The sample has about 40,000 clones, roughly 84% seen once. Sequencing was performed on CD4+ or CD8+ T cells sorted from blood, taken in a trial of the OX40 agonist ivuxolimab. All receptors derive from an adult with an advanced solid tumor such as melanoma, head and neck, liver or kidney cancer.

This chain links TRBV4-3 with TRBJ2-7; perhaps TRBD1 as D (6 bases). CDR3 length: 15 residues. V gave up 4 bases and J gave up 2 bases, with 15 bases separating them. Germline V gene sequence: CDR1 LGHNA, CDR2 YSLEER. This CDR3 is CASSPRDRSTYEQYF. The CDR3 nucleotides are TGCGCCAGCAGCCCTCGTGACAGGTCCACCTACGAGCAGTACTTC.

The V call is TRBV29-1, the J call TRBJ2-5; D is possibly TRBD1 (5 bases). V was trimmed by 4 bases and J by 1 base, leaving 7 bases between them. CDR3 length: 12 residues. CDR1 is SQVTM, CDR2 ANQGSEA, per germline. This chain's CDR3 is CSVGQFQETQYF. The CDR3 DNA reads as TGCAGCGTTGGACAGTTCCAAGAGACCCAGTACTTC. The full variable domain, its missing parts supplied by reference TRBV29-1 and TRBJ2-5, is SAVISQKPSRDICQRGTSLTIQCQVDSQVTMMFWYRQQPGQSLTLIATANQGSEATYESGFVIDKFPISRPNLTFSTLTVSNMSPEDSSIYLCSVGQFQETQYFGPGTRLLVL.

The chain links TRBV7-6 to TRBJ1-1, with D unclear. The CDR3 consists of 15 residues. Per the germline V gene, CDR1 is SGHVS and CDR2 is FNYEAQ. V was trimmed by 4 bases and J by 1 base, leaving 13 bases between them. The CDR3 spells CASSSRRGQNTEAFF. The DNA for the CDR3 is TGTGCCAGCAGCTCTAGGAGAGGGCAGAACACTGAAGCTTTCTTT.

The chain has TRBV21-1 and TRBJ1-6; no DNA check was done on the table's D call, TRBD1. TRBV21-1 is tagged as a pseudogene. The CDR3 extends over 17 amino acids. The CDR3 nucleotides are TGTGCCAGCTCAGAGAACTCATCTACAGGGGTGGTTTCACCCCTCCACTTT. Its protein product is CASSENSSTGVVSPLHF.

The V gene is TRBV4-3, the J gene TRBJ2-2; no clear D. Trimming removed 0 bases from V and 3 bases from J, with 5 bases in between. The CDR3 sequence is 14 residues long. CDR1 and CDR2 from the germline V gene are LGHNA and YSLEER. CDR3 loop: CASSQEIDTGELFF. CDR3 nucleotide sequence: TGCGCCAGCAGCCAAGAGATAGACACCGGGGAGCTGTTTTTT.

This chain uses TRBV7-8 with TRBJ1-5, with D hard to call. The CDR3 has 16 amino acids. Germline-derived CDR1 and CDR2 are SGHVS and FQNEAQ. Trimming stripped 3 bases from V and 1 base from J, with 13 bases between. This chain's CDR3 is CASSFLGALSNQPQHF. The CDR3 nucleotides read TGTGCCAGCAGCTTCCTGGGAGCCCTAAGCAATCAGCCCCAGCATTTT.

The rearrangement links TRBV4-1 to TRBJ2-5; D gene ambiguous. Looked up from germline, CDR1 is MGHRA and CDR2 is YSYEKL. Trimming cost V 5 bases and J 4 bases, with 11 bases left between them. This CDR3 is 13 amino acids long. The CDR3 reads CASSTGPGETQYF. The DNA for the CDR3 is TGCGCCAGCAGCACTGGACCGGGAGAGACCCAGTACTTC.

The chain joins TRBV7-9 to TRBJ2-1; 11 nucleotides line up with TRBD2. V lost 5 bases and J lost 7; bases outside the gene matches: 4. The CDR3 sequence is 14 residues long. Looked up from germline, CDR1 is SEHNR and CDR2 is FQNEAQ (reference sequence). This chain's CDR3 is CASSGTSGGNEQFF. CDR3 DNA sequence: TGTGCCAGCAGCGGGACTAGCGGAGGGAATGAGCAGTTCTTC.

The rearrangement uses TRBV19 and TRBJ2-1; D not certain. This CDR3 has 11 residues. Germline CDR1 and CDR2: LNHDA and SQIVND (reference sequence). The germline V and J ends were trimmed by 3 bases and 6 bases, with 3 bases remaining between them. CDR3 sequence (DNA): TGTGCCAGTAGTATTAGCAATGAGCAGTTCTTC. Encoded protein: CASSISNEQFF.